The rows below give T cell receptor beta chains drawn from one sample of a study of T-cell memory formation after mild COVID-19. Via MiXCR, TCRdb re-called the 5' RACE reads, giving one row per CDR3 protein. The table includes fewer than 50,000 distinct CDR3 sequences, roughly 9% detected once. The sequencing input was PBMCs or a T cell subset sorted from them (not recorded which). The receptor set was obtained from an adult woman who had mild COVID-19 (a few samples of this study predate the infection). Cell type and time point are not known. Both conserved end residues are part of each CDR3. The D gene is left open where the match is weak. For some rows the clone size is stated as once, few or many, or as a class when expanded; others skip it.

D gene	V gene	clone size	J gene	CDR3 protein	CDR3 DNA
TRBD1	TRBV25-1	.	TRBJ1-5	CASSEGDRGNQPQHF	TGTGCCAGCAGTGAGGGGGACAGGGGGAATCAGCCCCAGCATTTT
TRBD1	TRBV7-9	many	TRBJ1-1	CASSLPTDRATEAFF	TGTGCCAGCAGCTTACCGACGGACAGGGCCACTGAAGCTTTCTTT
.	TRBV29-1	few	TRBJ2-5	CSVRSTGTLMETQYF	TGCAGCGTAAGATCTACAGGGACGCTTATGGAGACCCAGTACTTC
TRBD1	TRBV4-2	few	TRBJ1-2	CASSQPTLRDRALWGYTF	TGTGCCAGCAGCCAACCCACCCTACGGGACAGGGCCCTTTGGGGCTACACCTTC
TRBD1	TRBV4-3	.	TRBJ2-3	CASSPLPGQLTDTQYF	TGCGCCAGCAGCCCCCTCCCGGGACAGCTCACAGATACGCAGTATTTT
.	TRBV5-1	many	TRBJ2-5	CASSLGGGGLQETQYF	TGCGCCAGCAGCTTGGGGGGCGGCGGACTCCAAGAGACCCAGTACTTC
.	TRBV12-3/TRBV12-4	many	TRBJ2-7	CASSLVDEQYF	TGTGCCAGCAGTTTAGTTGATGAGCAGTACTTC
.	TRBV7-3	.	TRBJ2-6	CASSLGPSGANVLTF	TGTGCCAGCAGCTTAGGCCCCTCTGGGGCCAACGTCCTGACTTTC
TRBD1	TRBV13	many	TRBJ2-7	CASSPSRTGGLSKSYEQYF	TGTGCCAGCAGCCCCAGTAGGACAGGGGGCTTATCGAAAAGCTACGAGCAGTACTTC
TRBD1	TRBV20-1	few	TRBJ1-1	CSASLGQHEAFF	TGCAGTGCTAGTTTGGGACAGCATGAAGCTTTCTTT
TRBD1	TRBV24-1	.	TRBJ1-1	CATRGQFAEAFF	TGTGCCACCAGGGGACAGTTTGCTGAAGCTTTCTTT
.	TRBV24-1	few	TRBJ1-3	CATRAGAGNTIYF	TGTGCCACCCGTGCGGGAGCTGGAAACACCATATATTTT
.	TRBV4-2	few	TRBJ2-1	CASSQGGEQFF	TGTGCCAGCAGCCAAGGAGGAGAGCAGTTCTTC
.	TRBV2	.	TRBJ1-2	CASSEGGYYGYTF	TGTGCCAGCAGTGAAGGGGGCTACTATGGCTACACCTTC
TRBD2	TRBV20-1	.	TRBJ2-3	CSARRLGGLAGGDTQYF	TGCAGTGCCAGGAGACTAGGCGGACTAGCGGGGGGTGATACGCAGTATTTT
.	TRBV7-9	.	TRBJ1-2	CASSPRIRGGGYTF	TGTGCCAGCAGCCCCAGGATAAGGGGAGGAGGCTACACCTTC
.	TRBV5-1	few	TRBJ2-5	CASSLKETQYF	TGCGCCAGCAGCTTGAAGGAGACCCAGTACTTC
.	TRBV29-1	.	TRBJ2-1	CSAGDYNEQFF	TGCAGCGCCGGGGACTACAATGAGCAGTTCTTC
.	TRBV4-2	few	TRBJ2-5	CASSHGLGRGVLETQYF	TGTGCCAGCAGCCACGGCTTGGGCAGGGGTGTTTTAGAGACCCAGTACTTC
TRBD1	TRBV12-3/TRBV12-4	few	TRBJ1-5	CASSFVGTGYSNQPQHF	TGTGCCAGCAGTTTTGTCGGGACAGGGTATAGCAATCAGCCCCAGCATTTT
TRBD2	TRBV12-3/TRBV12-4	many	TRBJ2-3	CASSRPGLAGVGTQYF	TGTGCCAGCAGTCGCCCGGGACTAGCGGGAGTTGGTACGCAGTATTTT
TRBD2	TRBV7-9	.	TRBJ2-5	CATRGGSYQETQYF	TGTGCCACTCGGGGGGGCTCGTACCAAGAGACCCAGTACTTC
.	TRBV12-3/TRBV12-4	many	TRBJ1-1	CASRVPTRAQSPPTEAFF	TGTGCCAGCAGAGTTCCGACGAGGGCTCAGTCCCCCCCCACTGAAGCTTTCTTT
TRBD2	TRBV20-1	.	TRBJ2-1	CSARKSRGSGRANEQFF	TGCAGTGCTAGAAAATCCCGGGGTAGCGGGAGGGCAAATGAGCAGTTCTTC
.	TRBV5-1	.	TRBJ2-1	CASSEVGRSGGNEQFF	TGCGCCAGCAGCGAGGTAGGGCGGTCAGGGGGGAATGAGCAGTTCTTC
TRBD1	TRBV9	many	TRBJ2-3	CASSVAPGTGVNTQYF	TGTGCCAGCAGCGTAGCCCCCGGGACAGGGGTAAATACGCAGTATTTT
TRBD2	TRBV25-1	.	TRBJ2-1	CASSETGTREWSEQFF	TGTGCCAGCAGTGAAACCGGGACTAGGGAATGGAGTGAGCAGTTCTTC
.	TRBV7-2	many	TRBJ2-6	CASSLGRVAGANVLTF	TGTGCCAGCAGCCTAGGAAGGGTTGCTGGGGCCAACGTCCTGACTTTC
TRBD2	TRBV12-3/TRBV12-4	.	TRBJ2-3	CASSQLAGEYDTQYF	TGTGCCAGCAGTCAACTAGCGGGAGAGTATGATACGCAGTATTTT
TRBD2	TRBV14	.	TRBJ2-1	CASSQASTSGNEQFF	TGTGCCAGCAGCCAAGCATCGACTAGCGGAAATGAGCAGTTCTTC
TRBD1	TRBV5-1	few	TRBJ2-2	CASSLGQGAFTGELFF	TGCGCCAGCAGCTTGGGACAGGGGGCGTTCACCGGGGAGCTGTTTTTT
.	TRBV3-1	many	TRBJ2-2	CASSQDRRAGELFF	TGTGCCAGCAGCCAAGATCGCAGGGCCGGGGAGCTGTTTTTT